The entry below gives a single T cell receptor (beta chain) sequence along with its context. The antigen is undetermined. This entry comes from a study of blood T cells in healthy people across ages. The study's findings and limits: Diversity was higher, and naive CD4+ cells more numerous, in long-lived donors than in aged donors. A roughly linear fall in TCR beta diversity per million T cells was seen with increasing age.

The germline gives CDR1 SNHLY, CDR2 FYNNEI. The CDR3 is 16 amino acids. V shed 3 bases, J shed 4 bases, and the junction held 6 bases outside the gene matches. Through a sample-barcoded 5' primer and a J-beta primer mix, a second PCR was run for 7 to 11 cycles. TCRdb re-called the 5' RACE reads through MiXCR, storing one row per CDR3 protein. Here the sample spans some 1.4 million distinct CDR3 sequences, 42% being singletons. Donors each provided ten milliliters of peripheral blood. V usage is TRBV2 and J usage is TRBJ1-1, with 12 bases fitting TRBD1. The sequence came from a woman aged 18-35 years in good health. Sequencing was done on a sample of blood. This chain's CDR3 is CASSDPGQGASTEAFF. The CDR3 DNA sequence: TGTGCCAGCAGTGACCCGGGACAGGGGGCCAGCACTGAAGCTTTCTTT.